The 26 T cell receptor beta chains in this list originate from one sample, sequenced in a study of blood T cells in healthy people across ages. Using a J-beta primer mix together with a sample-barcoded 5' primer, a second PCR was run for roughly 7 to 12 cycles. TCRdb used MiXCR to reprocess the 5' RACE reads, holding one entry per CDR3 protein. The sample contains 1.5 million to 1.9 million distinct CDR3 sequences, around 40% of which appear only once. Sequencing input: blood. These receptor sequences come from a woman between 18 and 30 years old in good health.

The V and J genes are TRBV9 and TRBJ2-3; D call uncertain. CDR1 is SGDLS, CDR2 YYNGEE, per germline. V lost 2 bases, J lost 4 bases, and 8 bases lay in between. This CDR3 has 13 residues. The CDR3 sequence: CASSVGPPDTQYF. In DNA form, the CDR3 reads TGTGCCAGCAGCGTCGGGCCCCCAGATACGCAGTATTTT.

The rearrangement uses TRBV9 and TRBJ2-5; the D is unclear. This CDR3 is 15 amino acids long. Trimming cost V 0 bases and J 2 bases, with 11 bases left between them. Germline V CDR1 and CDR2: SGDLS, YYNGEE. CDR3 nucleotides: TGTGCCAGCAGCGTAGTGGGGATGGTTCAAGAGACCCAGTACTTC. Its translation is CASSVVGMVQETQYF. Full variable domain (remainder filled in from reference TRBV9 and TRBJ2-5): DSGVTQTPKHLITATGQRVTLRCSPRSGDLSVYWYQQSLDQGLQFLIQYYNGEERAKGNILERFSAQQFPDLHSELNLSSLELGDSALYFCASSVVGMVQETQYFGPGTRLLVL.

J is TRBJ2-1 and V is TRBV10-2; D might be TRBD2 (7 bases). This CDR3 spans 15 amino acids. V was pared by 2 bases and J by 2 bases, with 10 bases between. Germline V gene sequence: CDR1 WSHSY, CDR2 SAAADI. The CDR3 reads CASSERGGPYNEQFF. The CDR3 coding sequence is TGCGCCAGCAGTGAGAGGGGGGGTCCCTACAATGAGCAGTTCTTC.

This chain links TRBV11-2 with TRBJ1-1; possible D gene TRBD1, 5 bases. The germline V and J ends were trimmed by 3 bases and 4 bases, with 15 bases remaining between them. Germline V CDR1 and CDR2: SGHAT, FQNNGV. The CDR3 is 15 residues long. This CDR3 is CASSFPRAGPTEAFF. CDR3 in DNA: TGTGCCAGCAGCTTCCCCCGGGCAGGGCCCACTGAAGCTTTCTTT.

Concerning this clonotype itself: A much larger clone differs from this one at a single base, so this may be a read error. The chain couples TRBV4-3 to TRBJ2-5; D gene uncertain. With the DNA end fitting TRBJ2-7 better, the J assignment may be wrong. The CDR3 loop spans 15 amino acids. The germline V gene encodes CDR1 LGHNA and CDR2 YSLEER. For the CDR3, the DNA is TGCGCCAGCAGCCAAGATCGGTCAGAGGCCTACGAGCAGTACTTC. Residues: CASSQDRSEAYEQYF.

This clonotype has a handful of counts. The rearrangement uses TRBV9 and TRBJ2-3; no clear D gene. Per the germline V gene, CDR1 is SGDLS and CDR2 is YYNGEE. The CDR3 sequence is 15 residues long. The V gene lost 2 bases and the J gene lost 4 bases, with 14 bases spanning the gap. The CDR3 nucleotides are TGTGCCAGCAGCGTCGCGAGTCACCCTCCAGATACGCAGTATTTT. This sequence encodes CASSVASHPPDTQYF.

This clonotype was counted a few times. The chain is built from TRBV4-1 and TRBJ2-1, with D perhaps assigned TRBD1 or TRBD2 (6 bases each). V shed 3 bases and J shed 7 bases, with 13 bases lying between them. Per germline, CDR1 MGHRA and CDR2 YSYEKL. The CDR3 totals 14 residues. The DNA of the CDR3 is TGCGCCAGCAGCCACTGGGGGGCCATTAATGAGCAGTTCTTC. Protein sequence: CASSHWGAINEQFF.

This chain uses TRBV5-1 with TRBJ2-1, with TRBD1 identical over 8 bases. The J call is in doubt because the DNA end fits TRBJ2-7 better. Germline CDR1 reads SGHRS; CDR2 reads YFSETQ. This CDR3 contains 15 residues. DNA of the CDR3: TGCGCCAGCAGCCACGAGACAGGGGCCTACAATGAGCAGTACTTC. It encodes CASSHETGAYNEQYF.

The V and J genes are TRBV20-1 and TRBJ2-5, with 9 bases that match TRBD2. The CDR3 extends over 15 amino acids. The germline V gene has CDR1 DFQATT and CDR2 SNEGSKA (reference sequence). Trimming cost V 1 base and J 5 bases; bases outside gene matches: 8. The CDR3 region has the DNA TGCAGTGCTAGAGTACGCGGGAGGGCCCTGGAGACCCAGTACTTC. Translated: CSARVRGRALETQYF.

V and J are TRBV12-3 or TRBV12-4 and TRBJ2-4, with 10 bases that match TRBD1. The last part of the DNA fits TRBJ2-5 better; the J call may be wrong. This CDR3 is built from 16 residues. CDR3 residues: CASSEKTGTGVETQYF. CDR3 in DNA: TGTGCCAGCAGTGAGAAAACCGGGACAGGGGTGGAGACCCAGTACTTC.

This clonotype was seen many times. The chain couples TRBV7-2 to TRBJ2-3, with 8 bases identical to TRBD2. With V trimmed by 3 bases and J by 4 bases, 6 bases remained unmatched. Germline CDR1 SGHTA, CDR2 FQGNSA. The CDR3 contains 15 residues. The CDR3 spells CASSLTGTRADTQYF. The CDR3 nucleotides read TGTGCCAGCAGCTTGACCGGGACTAGGGCAGATACGCAGTATTTT.

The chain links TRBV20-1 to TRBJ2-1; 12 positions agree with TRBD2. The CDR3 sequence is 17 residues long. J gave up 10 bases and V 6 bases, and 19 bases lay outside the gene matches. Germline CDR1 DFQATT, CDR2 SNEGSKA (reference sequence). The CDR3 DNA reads TGCAGTGCCATAGGGGTGGGACTAGCGGGCTCCAGACAAGAGCAGTTCTTC. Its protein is CSAIGVGLAGSRQEQFF.

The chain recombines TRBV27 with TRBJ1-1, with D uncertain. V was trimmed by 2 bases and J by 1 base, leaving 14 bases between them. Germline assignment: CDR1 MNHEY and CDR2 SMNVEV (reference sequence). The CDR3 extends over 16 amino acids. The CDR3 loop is CASSLGWIGENTEAFF. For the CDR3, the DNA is TGTGCCAGCAGTTTAGGGTGGATAGGAGAGAACACTGAAGCTTTCTTT.

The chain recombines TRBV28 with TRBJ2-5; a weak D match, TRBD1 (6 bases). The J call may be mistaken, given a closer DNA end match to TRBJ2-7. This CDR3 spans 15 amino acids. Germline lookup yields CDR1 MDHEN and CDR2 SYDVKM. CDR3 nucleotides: TGTGCCAGCGAATTAGGTATGGGGGCCACCTACGAGCAGTACTTC. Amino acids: CASELGMGATYEQYF.

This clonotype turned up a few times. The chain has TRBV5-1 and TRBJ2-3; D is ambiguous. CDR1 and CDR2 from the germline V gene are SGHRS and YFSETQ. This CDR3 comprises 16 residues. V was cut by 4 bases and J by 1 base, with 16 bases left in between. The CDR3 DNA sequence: TGCGCCAGCAGCCCTCTTGGCTGGCAGGGCACAGATACGCAGTATTTT. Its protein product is CASSPLGWQGTDTQYF.

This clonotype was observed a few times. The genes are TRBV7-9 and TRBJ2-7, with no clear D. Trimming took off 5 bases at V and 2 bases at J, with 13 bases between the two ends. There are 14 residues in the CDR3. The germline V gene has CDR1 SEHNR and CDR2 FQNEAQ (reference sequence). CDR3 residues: CASSDGSSTYEQYF. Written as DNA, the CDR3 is TGTGCCAGCAGCGACGGAAGTTCCACCTACGAGCAGTACTTC.

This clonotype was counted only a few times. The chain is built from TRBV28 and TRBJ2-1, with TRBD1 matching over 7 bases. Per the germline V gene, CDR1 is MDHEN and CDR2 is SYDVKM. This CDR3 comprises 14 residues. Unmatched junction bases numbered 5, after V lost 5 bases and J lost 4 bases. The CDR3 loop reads CASSLWDRYNEQFF. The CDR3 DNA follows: TGTGCCAGCAGTCTTTGGGACAGATACAATGAGCAGTTCTTC.

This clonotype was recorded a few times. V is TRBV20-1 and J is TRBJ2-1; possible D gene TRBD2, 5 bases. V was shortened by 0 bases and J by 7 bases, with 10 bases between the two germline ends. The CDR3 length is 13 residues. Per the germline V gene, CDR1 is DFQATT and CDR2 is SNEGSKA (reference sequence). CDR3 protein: CSARDLERNEQFF. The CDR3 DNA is TGCAGTGCTAGAGATCTCGAGCGGAATGAGCAGTTCTTC.

CDR3 protein: CASSQDVGRGDNQPQHF. The CDR3 DNA reads TGCGCCAGCAGCCAAGATGTCGGCAGGGGGGACAATCAGCCCCAGCATTTT. The gene calls are TRBV4-1 and TRBJ1-5, with TRBD1 matching over 7 bases. Germline-derived CDR1 and CDR2 are MGHRA and YSYEKL. The CDR3 contains 17 residues. The ends lost 0 bases at V and 3 bases at J; junction bases unmatched: 8.

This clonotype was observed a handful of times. The CDR3 here is CASSLDFDEQYF. CDR3 bases: TGTGCCAGCAGTTTGGATTTCGACGAGCAGTACTTC. The V gene is TRBV12-3 or TRBV12-4, the J gene TRBJ2-5; D is ambiguous. The J call could be wrong; TRBJ2-7 is a better fit for the DNA end. The CDR3 is 12 residues long.

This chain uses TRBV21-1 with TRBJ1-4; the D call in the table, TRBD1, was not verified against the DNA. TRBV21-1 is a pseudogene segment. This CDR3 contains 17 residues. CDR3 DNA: TGTGCCAGCAGCAAAGCAGTATCCGGGAAGGCTAATGAAAAACTGTTTTTT. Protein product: CASSKAVSGKANEKLFF.

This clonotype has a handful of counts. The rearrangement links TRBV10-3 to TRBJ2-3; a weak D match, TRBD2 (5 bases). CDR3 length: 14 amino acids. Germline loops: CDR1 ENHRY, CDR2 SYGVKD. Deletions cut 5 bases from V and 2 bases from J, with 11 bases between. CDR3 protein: CAISLDGITDTQYF. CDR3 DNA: TGTGCCATCAGTCTCGACGGGATCACAGATACGCAGTATTTT.

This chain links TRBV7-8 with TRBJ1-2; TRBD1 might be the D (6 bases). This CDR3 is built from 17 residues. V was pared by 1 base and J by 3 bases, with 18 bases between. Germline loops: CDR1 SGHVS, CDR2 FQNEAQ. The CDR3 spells CASSLGLVRGVDYGYTF. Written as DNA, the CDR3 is TGTGCCAGCAGCTTAGGGCTTGTCAGGGGAGTTGACTATGGCTACACCTTC. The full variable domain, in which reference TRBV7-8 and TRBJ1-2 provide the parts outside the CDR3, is GAGVSQSPRYKVAKRGQDVALRCDPISGHVSLFWYQQALGQGPEFLTYFQNEAQLDKSGLPSDRFFAERPEGSVSTLKIQRTQQEDSAVYLCASSLGLVRGVDYGYTFGSGTRLTVV.

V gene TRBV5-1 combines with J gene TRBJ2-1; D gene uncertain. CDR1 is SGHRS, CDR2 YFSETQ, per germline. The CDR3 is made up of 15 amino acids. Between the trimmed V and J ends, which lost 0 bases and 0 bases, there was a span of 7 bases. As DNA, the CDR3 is TGCGCCAGCAGCTTGGAAGGGCCCTCCTACAATGAGCAGTTCTTC. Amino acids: CASSLEGPSYNEQFF.

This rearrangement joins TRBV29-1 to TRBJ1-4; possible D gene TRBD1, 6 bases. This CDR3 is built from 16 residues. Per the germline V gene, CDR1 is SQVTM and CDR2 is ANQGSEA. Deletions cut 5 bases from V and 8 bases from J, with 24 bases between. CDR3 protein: CSVSGVPRKRGEKLFF. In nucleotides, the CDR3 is TGCAGCGTTTCAGGGGTCCCTCGGAAAAGAGGGGAAAAACTGTTTTTT.

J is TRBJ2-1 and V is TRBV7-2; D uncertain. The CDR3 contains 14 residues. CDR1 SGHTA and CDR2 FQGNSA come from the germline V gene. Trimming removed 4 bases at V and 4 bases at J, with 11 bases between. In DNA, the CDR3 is TGTGCCAGCAGCTCCTCCCGGGTTTACAATGAGCAGTTCTTC. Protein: CASSSSRVYNEQFF.